This T cell receptor (beta chain) was identified in a study of T cell responses to AZD1222 COVID-19 vaccine. Study results and caveats: Just a handful of AZD1222 recipients were seropositive at baseline. Donors were largely white British and mainly female; clonal diversity was possibly underestimated. Scientists sampled the repertoires only once the peak T cell response had passed.

Of note for this clone: Its antigen is still unknown.

Data came from immunoSEQ multiplex PCR; TCRdb stores just in-frame clones and leaves some out. The sample has 85,000 to 95,000 clones, 90% seen once. The CDR3 runs to 16 residues. The V and J ends lost 2 bases and 5 bases, in that order; junction bases with no gene match: 6. CDR1 is MGHDK, CDR2 SYGVNS, per germline. The chain links TRBV25-1 to TRBJ2-3; 11 bases fit TRBD2. The sequencing used peripheral blood, collected on day 0 of AZD1222 vaccination. The TCR sequence derives from an adult in good health. In DNA, the CDR3 is TGTGCCAGCAGTGAAATAGCGGGGGGGCGTGGAGATACGCAGTATTTT. Translating it yields CASSEIAGGRGDTQYF.